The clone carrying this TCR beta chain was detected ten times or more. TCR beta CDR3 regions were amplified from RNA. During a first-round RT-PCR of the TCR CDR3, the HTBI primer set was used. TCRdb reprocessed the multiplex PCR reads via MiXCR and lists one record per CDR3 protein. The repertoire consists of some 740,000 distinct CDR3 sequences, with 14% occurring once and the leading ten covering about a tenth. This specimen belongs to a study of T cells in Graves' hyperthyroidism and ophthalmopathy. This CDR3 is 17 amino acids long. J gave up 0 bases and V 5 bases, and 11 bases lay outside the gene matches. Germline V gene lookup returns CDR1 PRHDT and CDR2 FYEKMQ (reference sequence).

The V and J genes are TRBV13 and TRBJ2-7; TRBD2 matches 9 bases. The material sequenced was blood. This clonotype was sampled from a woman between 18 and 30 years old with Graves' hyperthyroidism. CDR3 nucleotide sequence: TGTGCCAGCAGCGGGACGGGACTAGCAGACCTCTCCTACGAGCAGTACTTC. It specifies CASSGTGLADLSYEQYF.